This T cell receptor beta chain was identified during a study of T cell repertoires in cytomegalovirus infection. Study context: CMV epitopes used comprised recently identified HLA-C-restricted ones and well-studied HLA-B-restricted ones. From public TCR beta signatures came an indication of both CMV infection and matching HLA type. Study-wide results and caveats: The study identified carriers of CMV plus the relevant HLA from cumulative public TCR beta family frequency. HLA-C-restricted TCR beta clonotypes specific for CMV led the ex vivo response.

TCRdb processed the reads anew with MiXCR; each CDR3 protein has one entry. The repertoire holds fewer than 1,000,000 distinct CDR3 sequences, with about a third as singletons. In regard to this clonotype: The antigen is not known.

The CDR3 is 14 residues long. Germline CDR1 DFQATT, CDR2 SNEGSKA (reference sequence). Deletions cut 5 bases from V and 6 bases from J, with 17 bases between. This chain uses TRBV20-1 with TRBJ2-4; D might be TRBD1 (6 bases). This TCR was recovered from a human donor in good health (CMV status not recorded). Some clones in this sample may be carry-over from other donors' samples. The sample in question was cultured CD8+ T cells from PBMCs, obtained from culture after CMV antigen stimulation. The CDR3 DNA reads TGCAGTGCTGTCCGGACAGCCCATAGAAACATTCAGTACTTC. Residues: CSAVRTAHRNIQYF.